This TCR beta chain originates from a study of blood T cell repertoires in COVID-19. Study details: The samples span acute and convalescent COVID-19 from the United States, Italy and Spain.

This CDR3 has 17 amino acids. After removal of 5 bases from V and 1 base from J, the junction contained 11 bases not matched to a gene. CDR1 and CDR2 (germline): SGHRS, YFSETQ. Clones were read by immunoSEQ multiplex PCR, and TCRdb kept only the in-frame ones, dropping some. In the table there are over 200,000 clones, around four fifths of which are singletons. This sequence joins TRBV5-1 and TRBJ2-3, with 9 bases identical to TRBD1. The origin of this receptor is a man older than 75 with acute or convalescent COVID-19. Specimen: peripheral blood. The DNA of the CDR3 is TGCGCCAGCAGTGGTAACCTCCGGGACAGGGGCACAGATACGCAGTATTTT. Its translation is CASSGNLRDRGTDTQYF. The full variable domain, with the rest looked up from reference TRBV5-1 and TRBJ2-3, is KAGVTQTPRYLIKTRGQQVTLSCSPISGHRSVSWYQQTPGQGLQFLFEYFSETQRNKGNFPGRFSGRQFSNSRSEMNVSTLELGDSALYLCASSGNLRDRGTDTQYFGPGTRLTVL.